This T cell receptor (beta chain) was sequenced for a study of technical replicates of blood from several donors. CDR1 and CDR2 from the germline V gene are SGHRS and YFSETQ. The J segment lost 4 bases and the V segment lost 4 bases, leaving 8 bases of the junction unmatched. CDR3 size: 15 residues. Generated by immunoSEQ multiplex PCR, the TCRdb table keeps only in-frame clones and is missing some. The repertoire holds tens of thousands of clones, with roughly nine tenths as singletons. The sample taken for sequencing was T cells isolated from PBMCs. This chain joins TRBV5-1 and TRBJ2-7, with TRBD2 matching over 10 bases. The receptor comes from a human donor in good health. Some clones in this sample may be carry-over from other donors' samples. CDR3 loop: CASSPAAGGVYEQYF. For the CDR3, the DNA is TGCGCCAGCAGCCCTGCAGCGGGAGGGGTGTACGAGCAGTACTTC.